The 19 T cell receptor beta chains below come from one sample, sequenced in a study of somatic mutations in cytotoxic T cells in rheumatoid arthritis. TCRdb's table, derived via immunoSEQ multiplex PCR, lists solely in-frame clones and lacks some. The sample comprises around 19,000 clones, more than 70% of which are singletons, and under 20% rests with the top ten. The sample comprised CD8+ T cells sorted from blood. Receptors were obtained from a woman in her 50s in good health.

The chain links TRBV5-6 to TRBJ2-7, with 10 positions matching TRBD2. The CDR3 loop spans 14 amino acids. Germline assignment: CDR1 SGHDT and CDR2 YYEEEE. After removal of 3 bases from V and 2 bases from J, the junction contained 2 bases not matched to a gene. The CDR3 bases are TGTGCCAGCAGCTCAAGCGGGGGGGCCTACGAGCAGTACTTC. It encodes CASSSSGGAYEQYF.

This clone was found once. V gene TRBV5-1 combines with J gene TRBJ2-2; a weak D match, TRBD1 (5 bases). Germline lookup yields CDR1 SGHRS and CDR2 YFSETQ. V shed 0 bases and J shed 0 bases, with 15 bases lying between them. CDR3 length equals 18 residues. The CDR3 nucleotides read TGCGCCAGCAGCTTGGCCCTTTTGGGGCAGCCGAACACCGGGGAGCTGTTTTTT. This gives the protein CASSLALLGQPNTGELFF.

The CDR3 sequence is CSAGGGTEQYV. CDR3 nucleotides: TGCAGTGCCGGGGGAGGGACCGAGCAGTACGTC. The genes are TRBV20-1 and TRBJ2-7, with TRBD2 identical over 7 bases. The V segment lost 6 bases and the J segment 6 bases; nucleotides outside the gene matches: 5. The CDR3 has 11 amino acids. In germline, CDR1 is DFQATT, CDR2 SNEGSKA (reference sequence).

V and J are TRBV19 and TRBJ1-1; possibly TRBD1 for D (5 bases). The germline V gene encodes CDR1 LNHDA and CDR2 SQIVND (reference sequence). The CDR3 runs 15 residues. The V end was cut by 5 bases, the J end by 1 base, with 14 bases between. CDR3 sequence (DNA): TGTGCCAGTAGTGGCCTCCGGGACGGGAACACTGAAGCTTTCTTT. Translation: CASSGLRDGNTEAFF.

The chain recombines TRBV19 with TRBJ1-2, with 8 bases that match TRBD1. The V segment lost 5 bases and the J segment 0 bases; nucleotides outside the gene matches: 8. The germline V gene has CDR1 LNHDA and CDR2 SQIVND (reference sequence). The CDR3 runs to 16 residues. CDR3 sequence reads: CASSVSHRGANYGYTF. The CDR3 DNA follows: TGTGCCAGTAGTGTATCGCACAGGGGGGCTAACTATGGCTACACCTTC.

The chain couples TRBV7-9 to TRBJ2-5; TRBD1 might be the D (6 bases). The CDR3 loop spans 16 amino acids. Trimming removed 3 bases from V and 2 bases from J, with 16 bases in between. Germline lookup yields CDR1 SEHNR and CDR2 FQNEAQ (reference sequence). The CDR3: CASSFSGRGNQETQYF. The CDR3 DNA is TGTGCCAGCAGCTTTAGTGGCAGGGGTAATCAAGAGACCCAGTACTTC.

Relative to its sample, this clone is medium-sized. The V and J genes are TRBV25-1 and TRBJ2-1, with 7 bases that match TRBD1. The CDR3 length is 15 residues. Germline V gene lookup returns CDR1 MGHDK and CDR2 SYGVNS. V shed 3 bases, J shed 6 bases, and the junction held 8 bases outside the gene matches. The CDR3 loop reads CASSDPGTDPNEQFF. As DNA, the CDR3 is TGTGCCAGCAGTGATCCTGGGACAGACCCCAATGAGCAGTTCTTC. The full variable domain, completed using reference TRBV25-1 and TRBJ2-1, is EADIYQTPRYLVIGTGKKITLECSQTMGHDKMYWYQQDPGMELHLIHYSYGVNSTEKGDLSSESTVSRIRTEHFPLTLESARPSHTSQYLCASSDPGTDPNEQFFGPGTRLTVL.

This chain uses TRBV5-5 with TRBJ1-6, with TRBD1 matching 7 bases. The CDR3 is 15 amino acids. V was pared by 0 bases and J by 10 bases, with 7 bases of the junction left unmatched. The V gene's germline CDR1 is SGHKS and CDR2 YYEKEE (reference sequence). The CDR3 coding sequence is TGTGCCAGCAGCTTGGAGGACAGGAGGGGGTCACCCCTCCACTTT. Encoded protein: CASSLEDRRGSPLHF.

V gene TRBV21-1 combines with J gene TRBJ2-3. TRBV21-1 is recorded as a pseudogene. This CDR3 contains 13 residues. CDR3 in DNA: TGTGCCAGCAGCAAAGAAAAAACAGATACGCAGTATTTT. Translated, it gives CASSKEKTDTQYF.

The chain combines TRBV10-1 with TRBJ1-1; D is uncertain. Germline values: CDR1 WNHNN, CDR2 SYGVQD (reference sequence). The germline V and J ends were trimmed by 7 bases and 0 bases, with 18 bases remaining between them. The CDR3 covers 16 residues. The chain's CDR3 is CASIRELHHMNTEAFF. The CDR3 nucleotides read TGCGCCAGCATACGAGAGCTCCACCACATGAACACTGAAGCTTTCTTT.

This clone was detected once. The chain is built from TRBV15 and TRBJ2-3; the match to TRBD2 covers 9 bases. The CDR3 loop spans 15 amino acids. Germline CDR1 LNHNV, CDR2 YYDKDF (reference sequence). The V segment lost 3 bases and the J segment 2 bases; nucleotides outside the gene matches: 3. DNA for the CDR3: TGTGCCACCAGCAGTAGCGGGGGCCCCACAGATACGCAGTATTTT. It translates to CATSSSGGPTDTQYF.

J is TRBJ1-5 and V is TRBV4-1; D call uncertain. Germline CDR1 and CDR2: MGHRA and YSYEKL. The CDR3 length is 14 residues. V lost 4 bases, J lost 0 bases, and 7 bases lay in between. CDR3 nucleotide sequence: TGCGCCAGCAGCCCTACCCATAGCAATCAGCCCCAGCATTTT. Translating it yields CASSPTHSNQPQHF.

The chain carries TRBV5-4 and TRBJ2-2; D is unresolved. This CDR3 comprises 12 residues. V was pared by 0 bases and J by 8 bases, with 5 bases between. The germline V gene has CDR1 SGHNT and CDR2 YYREEE (reference sequence). CDR3 region: CASSLGSGELFF. DNA for the CDR3: TGTGCCAGCAGCTTGGGATCTGGGGAGCTGTTTTTT.

V and J are TRBV29-1 and TRBJ1-2; D is unresolved. Trimming shortened V by 3 bases and J by 8 bases, and 16 bases separated the two germline ends. The CDR3 extends over 13 amino acids. Germline V gives CDR1 SQVTM, CDR2 ANQGSEA. The CDR3 reads CSVEEDLRVGYTF. In nucleotides, the CDR3 is TGCAGCGTTGAGGAGGACTTGAGAGTGGGCTACACCTTC.

The chain uses TRBV5-6 and TRBJ2-2; 10 positions agree with TRBD2. The CDR3 length is 15 residues. Per germline, CDR1 SGHDT and CDR2 YYEEEE. The V gene end was trimmed by 6 bases and the J gene end by 4 bases; junction bases not matched to a gene: 6. The CDR3 loop is CASNQVAGGTGELFF. As DNA, the CDR3 is TGTGCCAGCAACCAGGTAGCGGGGGGCACCGGGGAGCTGTTTTTT.

This chain joins TRBV6-1 and TRBJ2-7; D ambiguous. The CDR3 spans 14 residues. V was trimmed by 3 bases and J by 6 bases, leaving 15 bases between them. From germline, CDR1 is MNHNS and CDR2 SASEGT. This CDR3 is CASSDFSTSGEQYV. The CDR3 DNA follows: TGTGCCAGCAGTGATTTTTCGACGTCGGGCGAGCAGTACGTC.

The chain couples TRBV5-6 to TRBJ1-1; no clear D gene. The germline V and J ends were trimmed by 1 base and 7 bases, with 14 bases remaining between them. The CDR3 consists of 14 residues. Germline CDR1 SGHDT, CDR2 YYEEEE. As DNA, the CDR3 is TGTGCCAGCAGCTTGTCGTATCTGGATATTGAAGCTTTCTTT. Translated, it gives CASSLSYLDIEAFF.

The rearrangement joins TRBV19 to TRBJ1-5; TRBD1 might be the D (6 bases). The CDR3 length is 15 residues. Trimming left V 7 bases short and J 0 bases short, with 13 bases between. Germline V CDR1 and CDR2: LNHDA, SQIVND (reference sequence). The CDR3 DNA follows: TGTGCCAGTATAGGGACAACCGTTAGCAATCAGCCCCAGCATTTT. Translating it yields CASIGTTVSNQPQHF. Combining the CDR3 with reference TRBV19 and TRBJ1-5 gives the whole variable domain DGGITQSPKYLFRKEGQNVTLSCEQNLNHDAMYWYRQDPGQGLRLIYYSQIVNDFQKGDIAEGYSVSREKKESFPLTVTSAQKNPTAFYLCASIGTTVSNQPQHFGDGTRLSIL.

The genes are TRBV9 and TRBJ2-1; D gene unclear. The germline V gene encodes CDR1 SGDLS and CDR2 YYNGEE. V lost 3 bases, J lost 9 bases, and 10 bases lay in between. This CDR3 region has 12 residues. CDR3 sequence (DNA): TGTGCCAGCAGCGCACCTCGGGTTGAGCAGTTCTTC. It codes for CASSAPRVEQFF.